This T cell receptor beta chain was retrieved from a study of shared clonotypes between healthy human individuals. Study in general: In total, the donors were a couple of women and a few men aged 18 to 49.

Sequencing was performed with immunoSEQ multiplex PCR; in TCRdb, only in-frame clones are kept and a portion is missing. This table has about 490,000 clones, 81% appearing once. V was trimmed by 1 base and J by 8 bases, leaving 11 bases between them. Germline V gene data show CDR1 as MNHNS and CDR2 as SASEGT. The CDR3 runs to 13 residues. Source material: PBMCs. The chain joins TRBV6-1 to TRBJ1-2; D is undetermined. The receptor's source is a woman aged 40 to 50 in good health. Some clones in this sample may be carry-over from other donors' samples. The CDR3 reads CASSEEMVGGYTF. Written as DNA, the CDR3 is TGTGCCAGCAGTGAAGAAATGGTAGGAGGCTACACCTTC.